This T cell receptor (beta chain) was obtained from a study of cytomegalovirus exposure and HLA in healthy donors. Study findings and constraints: In a later analysis, across HLA loci, associated TCR counts were highest for DRB1, lowest for HLA-C. The authors reported that TCR beta sequences could predict HLA-A and HLA-B alleles. These predictions were accurate for most subjects in the first cohort. Later on, an analysis tied 18,000 or so TCR beta sequences to HLA alleles at 0.05 false discovery rate.

The PCR employed 60 Vbeta primers together with 13 Jbeta primers. Method: immunoSEQ multiplex PCR; TCRdb's copy keeps in-frame clones and lacks some. This repertoire shows roughly 200,000 clones, around 76% found once; its top ten account for 0.63%. About this clone: No antigen is known for it.

The V gene end was trimmed by 3 bases and the J gene end by 6 bases; junction bases not matched to a gene: 6. Per the germline V gene, CDR1 is LNHDA and CDR2 is SQIVND (reference sequence). This CDR3 is 15 amino acids long. This chain joins TRBV19 and TRBJ1-5, with 9 bases matching TRBD1. The sequencing input was PBMCs. This receptor was identified in a man between 18 and 35 years old in good health and CMV-seronegative. CDR3 nucleotides: TGTGCCAGTAGTATTTACGGGACAGGGTTTCAGCCCCAGCATTTT. Translated: CASSIYGTGFQPQHF.